These T cell receptor beta chains were read from a single sample in a study of blood T cell repertoires in COVID-19. Generated by immunoSEQ multiplex PCR, the TCRdb table keeps only in-frame clones and is missing some. The sample lists some 360,000 clones; around nine tenths were seen once. Sample: PBMCs or T cells enriched from blood (not recorded which). The receptors shown here come from a woman in her 30s who had been exposed to COVID-19. Both conserved end residues are part of each CDR3. A D gene is named only where the DNA matches it firmly. Not every row has a clone size; where given, it reads once, few, many or a size class.

CASSLSRRASSYNSPLHF,TGTGCCAGCAGTTTATCCCGGAGGGCGAGCTCCTATAATTCACCCCTCCACTTT,TRBV28,TRBJ1-6,-,-
CASGLVASGHYEQYF,TGTGCTAGTGGTTTGGTAGCGTCCGGACACTACGAGCAGTACTTC,TRBV12-5,TRBJ2-7,-,-
CSVAPDTTSGNTIYF,TGCAGCGTTGCCCCGGACACGACCTCTGGAAACACCATATATTTT,TRBV29-1,TRBJ1-3,-,-
CASSGRTGEVYNEQFF,TGTGCCAGCAGTGGGCGGACAGGAGAGGTCTACAATGAGCAGTTCTTC,TRBV6-1,TRBJ2-1,TRBD1,-
CASSWRGSLAGIHNEQFF,TGTGCCAGCAGTTGGAGGGGGTCCCTAGCGGGTATACACAATGAGCAGTTCTTC,TRBV27,TRBJ2-1,TRBD2,-
CASSQLTGGNTEAFF,TGTGCCAGCAGCCAGCTGACAGGGGGAAACACTGAAGCTTTCTTT,TRBV3-1/TRBV3-2,TRBJ1-1,TRBD1,-
CACRDISNYGYTF,TGTGCCTGCCGGGATATATCTAACTATGGCTACACCTTC,TRBV30,TRBJ1-2,-,once
CASSLGAFVHEQFF,TGTGCCAGCAGCTTAGGGGCTTTTGTCCATGAGCAGTTCTTC,TRBV7-3,TRBJ2-1,-,-
CASSSRLAGSTDTQYF,TGTGCCAGCAGCTCCAGACTAGCGGGGAGCACAGATACGCAGTATTTT,TRBV7-3,TRBJ2-3,TRBD2,-
CAWTRDRRHYTF,TGTGCCTGGACCCGGGACAGGCGGCACTACACCTTC,TRBV30,TRBJ1-2,TRBD1,-
CATGGETQYF,TGTGCCACCGGAGGAGAGACCCAGTACTTC,TRBV24-1,TRBJ2-5,-,-
CASIHTYRDTYGYTF,TGTGCCAGCATCCATACTTACCGGGACACCTATGGCTACACCTTC,TRBV6-6,TRBJ1-2,-,-
CASRTFGESTEAFF,TGTGCCAGTAGGACCTTCGGGGAAAGCACTGAAGCTTTCTTT,TRBV19,TRBJ1-1,-,-
CASSTSSYNEQFF,TGTGCCAGTAGTACCAGTTCCTACAATGAGCAGTTCTTC,TRBV19,TRBJ2-1,-,few
CASSARGYHNEQFF,TGTGCCAGCAGCGCCCGAGGGTACCACAATGAGCAGTTCTTC,TRBV28,TRBJ2-1,-,-
CATRGGRPYEQYF,TGTGCCACCCGGGGGGGGAGACCCTACGAGCAGTACTTC,TRBV28,TRBJ2-7,TRBD2,-
CASSQFGAFQPQHF,TGCGCCAGCAGTCAATTTGGGGCATTTCAGCCCCAGCATTTT,TRBV23-1,TRBJ1-5,-,once
CASSPRPGDREYF,TGTGCCAGCTCACCAAGGCCAGGGGATCGGGAGTACTTC,TRBV18,TRBJ2-7,-,-
CASSDFGARSEQYF,TGTGCCAGCAGTGACTTTGGGGCGCGGAGCGAGCAGTACTTC,TRBV6-4,TRBJ2-7,-,few
CSASRGGGGTGELFF,TGCAGTGCTAGTCGAGGGGGAGGGGGCACCGGGGAGCTGTTTTTT,TRBV20-1,TRBJ2-2,-,-
CASGREQGWIYNEQFF,TGTGCCAGCGGTCGAGAACAGGGGTGGATCTACAATGAGCAGTTCTTC,TRBV28,TRBJ2-1,TRBD1,few
CASSNGRATETQYF,TGCGCCAGCTCCAACGGCAGGGCCACCGAGACCCAGTACTTC,TRBV5-1,TRBJ2-5,-,-
CASSLAGQINTEAFF,TGTGCCAGCAGCTTAGCGGGGCAGATAAACACTGAAGCTTTCTTT,TRBV7-9,TRBJ1-1,-,-
CASKHRDYHEQYF,TGTGCCAGCAAGCACCGGGACTACCACGAGCAGTACTTC,TRBV11-3,TRBJ2-7,TRBD2,-
CASSQGFGTSGRNEQFF,TGTGCCAGCAGCCAGGGGTTCGGGACTAGCGGGAGGAATGAGCAGTTCTTC,TRBV27,TRBJ2-1,TRBD2,few
CASSPPGLAGGTDTQYF,TGTGCCAGTAGCCCCCCGGGACTAGCGGGAGGCACAGATACGCAGTATTTT,TRBV19,TRBJ2-3,TRBD2,-
CASSPRGVGGTVTYEQYF,TGTGCCAGCAGTCCCCGGGGGGTAGGGGGAACGGTGACCTACGAGCAGTACTTC,TRBV27,TRBJ2-7,-,-
CATSSSNSPLHF,TGTGCCACCAGCAGCTCTAATTCACCCCTCCACTTT,TRBV15,TRBJ1-6,-,-
CGGGICEKLFF,TGCGGCGGGGGCATATGTGAAAAACTGTTTTTT,TRBV20-1,TRBJ1-4,-,once
CASSEMAGSGNTIYF,TGTGCCAGCAGTGAAATGGCAGGGTCTGGAAACACCATATATTTT,TRBV6-1,TRBJ1-3,-,-
CSVDGMGWDTQYF,TGCAGCGTTGACGGAATGGGCTGGGATACGCAGTATTTT,TRBV29-1,TRBJ2-3,-,-
CASTLAGGYEQYF,TGTGCCAGCACTTTAGCGGGAGGCTACGAGCAGTACTTC,TRBV6-5,TRBJ2-7,TRBD2,-
CASSDLYEQYF,TGTGCCAGCAGTGACCTCTACGAGCAGTACTTC,TRBV25-1,TRBJ2-7,-,once
CASSLDGDRVYEKLFF,TGTGCCAGCAGCTTAGACGGGGACAGGGTCTATGAAAAACTGTTTTTT,TRBV11-2,TRBJ1-4,TRBD1,-
CASTRQGSYGYTF,TGTGCCAGCACCCGACAGGGGAGCTATGGCTACACCTTC,TRBV9,TRBJ1-2,TRBD1,-
CASSPQGDYEQYF,TGCGCCAGCAGCCCCCAGGGGGATTACGAGCAGTACTTC,TRBV5-1,TRBJ2-7,TRBD1,-
CASSEGPAGGKETQYF,TGTGCCAGCAGTGAAGGTCCGGCAGGGGGCAAAGAGACCCAGTACTTC,TRBV6-1,TRBJ2-5,TRBD1,-
CASSLNQPQHF,TGTGCCAGCAGCCTAAATCAGCCCCAGCATTTT,TRBV12-3/TRBV12-4,TRBJ1-5,-,-
CASSLAGEIGNTIYF,TGCGCCAGCAGCTTGGCAGGGGAAATTGGAAACACCATATATTTT,TRBV5-1,TRBJ1-3,-,-
CSVEDLGRGRDGYTF,TGCAGCGTTGAAGATCTAGGTAGGGGGCGAGACGGCTACACCTTC,TRBV29-1,TRBJ1-2,TRBD1,-
CASSVGTGGDSGELFF,TGTGCCAGCAGCGTAGGGACAGGGGGCGATTCCGGGGAGCTGTTTTTT,TRBV9,TRBJ2-2,TRBD1,-
CASSPLLGVELFF,TGTGCCAGCAGCCCGCTCCTGGGCGTTGAGCTGTTTTTT,TRBV7-3,TRBJ2-2,-,-
CASSQATAGWDYGYTF,TGTGCCAGCAGCCAAGCTACGGCAGGCTGGGACTATGGCTACACCTTC,TRBV4-2,TRBJ1-2,-,-
CAIKSSNQPQHF,TGTGCCATTAAGAGTAGCAATCAGCCCCAGCATTTT,TRBV28,TRBJ1-5,-,-
CASSLSRGPNEKLFF,TGTGCCAGCAGCTTATCCAGGGGACCTAATGAAAAACTGTTTTTT,TRBV7-7,TRBJ1-4,-,-